One and the same sample provided the 16 T cell receptor beta chains below, sequenced in a study of Graves' ophthalmopathy and Graves' hyperthyroidism. TCR beta CDR3 amplification used RNA transcripts. Scientists carried out first-round RT-PCR using HTBI primers and then a second-round multiplex PCR. Each CDR3 protein gets one entry after TCRdb re-called the multiplex PCR reads with MiXCR. This table has about half a million distinct CDR3 sequences, about 15% appearing once. Sequencing was carried out using blood. The source of these receptors is a woman younger than 45 with Graves' ophthalmopathy.

This clonotype appeared a few times. CDR3 sequence: CASSHPARGGEAFF. The CDR3 nucleotides are TGCGCCAGCAGCCACCCCGCCCGAGGGGGGGAGGCTTTCTTT. The chain links TRBV5-1 to TRBJ1-1; a possible D gene is TRBD1 (6 bases). CDR3 length: 14 amino acids. V was clipped by 4 bases and J by 11 bases, with 21 bases between them. Germline CDR1 reads SGHRS; CDR2 reads YFSETQ.

Many counts were recorded for this clonotype. The chain has TRBV7-2 and TRBJ1-6; TRBD1 might be the D (6 bases). Trimming removed 5 bases at V and 7 bases at J, with 18 bases between. The CDR3 loop spans 16 amino acids. Germline V gives CDR1 SGHTA, CDR2 FQGNSA. In DNA, the CDR3 is TGTGCCAGCAGCACGGCCGCGGGGGGCGGAAATTCACCCCTCCACTTT. Translation: CASSTAAGGGNSPLHF.

As for this clonotype: It may be a read error: a sequence one base away is much more abundant. Since no conserved phenylalanine or tryptophan closes the CDR3, a read error is the likely cause. The chain uses TRBV6-1 and TRBJ2-2; D is possibly TRBD1 or TRBD2 (5 bases each). Germline lookup yields CDR1 MNHNS and CDR2 SASEGT. The V and J ends lost 6 bases and 4 bases respectively, with 15 bases between them. The CDR3 is 15 amino acids. DNA for the CDR3: TGTGCCAGCAGCAACCGGGACCTGGGCACCGGGGAGCTGTTTTAT. It is translated as CASSNRDLGTGELFY.

This clonotype was counted ten times or more. The CDR3 reads CAWSLRGTGLGYTF. In DNA form, the CDR3 reads TGTGCCTGGAGTCTAAGAGGGACAGGGCTAGGCTACACCTTC. The chain uses TRBV30 and TRBJ1-2; 9 bases line up with TRBD1. Germline CDR1 is GTSNPN and CDR2 is SVGIG (reference sequence). V was clipped by 2 bases and J by 8 bases; unmatched bases: 9. The CDR3 loop spans 14 amino acids.

This clonotype has at least ten counts. The rearrangement joins TRBV5-5 to TRBJ2-7; 9 bases line up with TRBD1. Looked up from germline, CDR1 is SGHKS and CDR2 is YYEKEE (reference sequence). This CDR3 contains 16 residues. J was trimmed by 3 bases and V by 1 base; bases with no gene match: 8. CDR3 DNA sequence: TGTGCCAGCAGCTTGACCCCCGGGACAGGGCTCTACGAGCAGTACTTC. Its translation is CASSLTPGTGLYEQYF.

This clonotype has at least ten counts. The CDR3 spells CASSYDSKTEAFF. The CDR3 nucleotides are TGTGCCAGCAGTTACGATAGTAAAACTGAAGCTTTCTTT. The genes are TRBV6-5 and TRBJ1-1; no firm D call. The CDR3 sequence is 13 residues long. Trimming took 2 bases from V and 5 from J, leaving 9 bases between them. Germline CDR1 reads MNHEY; CDR2 reads SVGAGI.

This clonotype came up many times. The J gene is TRBJ1-2, the V gene TRBV25-1, with D perhaps TRBD1 (5 bases). This CDR3 is 13 amino acids long. In germline, CDR1 is MGHDK, CDR2 SYGVNS. V was cut by 8 bases and J by 6 bases, with 16 bases left in between. CDR3 sequence: CASWGSLGDGYTF. The CDR3 region has the DNA TGTGCCAGCTGGGGCTCACTAGGGGATGGCTACACCTTC.

This clonotype was counted ten times or more. J is TRBJ2-7 and V is TRBV7-2; no reliable D call. Germline CDR1 and CDR2: SGHTA and FQGNSA. With 4 bases removed from V and 4 bases from J, the gap between germline ends came to 11 bases. The CDR3 covers 13 residues. The CDR3 coding sequence is TGTGCCAGCAGCTCCTCAGTGAGGTACGAGCAGTACTTC. This encodes CASSSSVRYEQYF.

This clonotype was counted ten times or more. J is TRBJ2-2 and V is TRBV15, with D unresolved. Trimming left V 0 bases short and J 2 bases short, with 7 bases between. The germline V gene has CDR1 LNHNV and CDR2 YYDKDF (reference sequence). The CDR3 runs 15 residues. CDR3: CATSRDLSNTGELFF. The CDR3 nucleotides read TGTGCCACCAGCAGAGATCTCAGTAACACCGGGGAGCTGTTTTTT.

This clonotype was recorded at least ten times. The V call is TRBV19, the J call TRBJ1-1, with 7 bases matching TRBD1. The junction had 6 bases not matched to a gene; V was cut back by 3 bases and J by 5 bases. In germline, CDR1 is LNHDA, CDR2 SQIVND (reference sequence). The CDR3 length is 14 residues. CDR3 in amino acids: CASSIGRGRTEAFF. CDR3 coding DNA: TGTGCCAGTAGTATTGGAAGGGGGCGGACTGAAGCTTTCTTT.

The chain joins TRBV4-1 to TRBJ2-7, with D unresolved. V lost 1 base to trimming and J lost 0 bases, with 7 bases between them. The CDR3 is 14 residues long. The germline gives CDR1 MGHRA, CDR2 YSYEKL. CDR3 residues: CASSQGWSSYEQYF. In nucleotides, the CDR3 is TGCGCCAGCAGCCAAGGATGGAGCTCCTACGAGCAGTACTTC.

This clonotype was found many times. The chain combines TRBV7-8 with TRBJ1-2; D is uncertain. The V end lost 0 bases, the J end lost 2 bases, and 7 bases lay between the germline ends. The CDR3 extends over 14 amino acids. Germline lookup yields CDR1 SGHVS and CDR2 FQNEAQ. CDR3 bases: TGTGCCAGCAGCTTAGCGCTCGGAAACTATGGCTACACCTTC. It codes for CASSLALGNYGYTF.

This clonotype was counted at least ten times. The chain uses TRBV11-2 and TRBJ2-5, with TRBD2 as a possible D gene (5 bases). Trimming stripped 3 bases from V and 3 bases from J, with 11 bases between. Germline V CDR1 and CDR2: SGHAT, FQNNGV. This CDR3 contains 14 residues. CDR3 protein: CASSFRTVKETQYF. CDR3 coding DNA: TGTGCCAGCAGCTTCCGGACTGTAAAAGAGACCCAGTACTTC.

In this sample, this clonotype turned up once. This sequence joins TRBV29-1 and TRBJ2-2; 14 positions match TRBD2. The ends lost 7 bases at V and 1 base at J; junction bases unmatched: 11. The CDR3 is 18 residues long. Germline assignment: CDR1 SQVTM and CDR2 ANQGSEA. DNA for the CDR3: TGCAGCGGGATCAGGGGACTAGCGGGAGTTTGGAACACCGGGGAGCTGTTTTTT. It yields the protein CSGIRGLAGVWNTGELFF.

This clonotype was counted at least ten times. The J gene is TRBJ1-5, the V gene TRBV6-1, with 10 bases identical to TRBD1. V was clipped by 8 bases and J by 5 bases; unmatched bases: 3. The CDR3 consists of 13 residues. CDR1 MNHNS and CDR2 SASEGT come from the germline V gene. CDR3 nucleotides: TGTGCCAGCGGGACAGGGGTCCATCAGCCCCAGCATTTT. Translation gives CASGTGVHQPQHF.

This clonotype was seen at least ten times. The chain couples TRBV18 to TRBJ2-2; TRBD2 agrees at 8 bases. Germline loops: CDR1 KGHSH, CDR2 LQKENI. V lost 6 bases, J lost 4 bases, and 7 bases stayed unmatched. The CDR3 has 15 residues. The CDR3 DNA follows: TGTGCCAGCTCGCCCGGGACTAGATCCACCGGGGAGCTGTTTTTT. This encodes CASSPGTRSTGELFF.